This TCR beta chain came from a study of T cells after somatic rescue of genetic block. This table comes from immunoSEQ multiplex PCR, and its TCRdb copy is limited to in-frame clones, with some not included. Of fewer than 15,000 clones listed, approximately 72% are singletons. This clone occurred once. The CDR3 has 14 amino acids. Germline V gene data show CDR1 as MNHEY and CDR2 as SVGAGI. The ends were cut back, 3 bases at V and 1 base at J, with 7 bases in the middle. The receptor's source is a boy between 10 and 17 years old. V usage is TRBV6-5 and J usage is TRBJ1-5; no reliable D call. Sequencing used peripheral blood mononuclear cells (PBMCs). DNA of the CDR3: TGTGCCAGCAGTTATGGGATAAGCAATCAGCCCCAGCATTTT. This gives the protein CASSYGISNQPQHF.